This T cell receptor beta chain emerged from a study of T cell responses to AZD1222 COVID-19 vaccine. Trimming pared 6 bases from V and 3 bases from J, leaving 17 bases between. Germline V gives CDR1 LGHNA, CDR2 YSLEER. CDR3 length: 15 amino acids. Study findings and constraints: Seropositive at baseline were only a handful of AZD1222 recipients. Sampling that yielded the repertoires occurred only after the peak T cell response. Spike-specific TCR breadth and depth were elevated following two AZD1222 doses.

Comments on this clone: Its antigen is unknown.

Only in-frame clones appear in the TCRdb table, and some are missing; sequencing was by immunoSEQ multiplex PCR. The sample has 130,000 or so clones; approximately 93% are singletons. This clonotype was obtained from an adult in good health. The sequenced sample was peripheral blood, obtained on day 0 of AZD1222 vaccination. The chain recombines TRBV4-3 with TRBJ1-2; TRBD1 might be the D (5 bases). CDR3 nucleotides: TGCGCCAGCAGGGTGGGGCAGGCCTCTCACTATGGCTACACCTTC. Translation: CASRVGQASHYGYTF.